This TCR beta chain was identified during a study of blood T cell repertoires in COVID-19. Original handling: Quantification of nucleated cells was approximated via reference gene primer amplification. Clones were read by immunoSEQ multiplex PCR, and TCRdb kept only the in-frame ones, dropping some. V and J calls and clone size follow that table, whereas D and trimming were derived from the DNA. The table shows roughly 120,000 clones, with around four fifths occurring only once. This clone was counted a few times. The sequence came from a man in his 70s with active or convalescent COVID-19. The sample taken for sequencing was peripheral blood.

DNA of the CDR3: TGTGCCAGCAGCTTCTCCCAAAGACAGGTACACTCCTACGAGCAGTACTTC. Amino acid sequence: CASSFSQRQVHSYEQYF. The V and J genes are TRBV11-3 and TRBJ2-7, with TRBD1 as a possible D gene (6 bases). This CDR3 region has 17 residues. Trimming removed 3 bases from V and 0 bases from J, with 18 bases in between. Germline loops: CDR1 SGHNT, CDR2 YENEEA.